One TCR beta chain is described in this entry. Its target is unknown. The CDR3 sequence is 15 residues long. CDR1 SGHNT and CDR2 YENEEA come from the germline V gene. Trimming cost V 6 bases and J 0 bases, with 14 bases left between them. The data derive from a study of cytomegalovirus exposure and HLA in healthy donors. The PCR had 60 Vbeta and 13 Jbeta primers. This table comes from immunoSEQ multiplex PCR, and its TCRdb copy is limited to in-frame clones, with some not included. The sample has approximately 150,000 clones; 80% to 90% are singletons. Notes on the study in general: A cluster of highly shared sequence variants was likely a sequencing artifact. Donors belonging to an Asian-associated ancestry cluster reportedly showed fewer N-insertions in productive TCRs than the roughly 670-donor mean, according to what a later analysis found. With later analysis, a missense DCLRE1C variant became linked to TCR beta V- and J-gene trimming. High specificity and sensitivity for cytomegalovirus status were reported for the classifier.

V is TRBV11-3 and J is TRBJ2-5; no definite D call. This clonotype was obtained from a girl aged 10 to 17 in good health and CMV-seropositive. Sequenced sample: PBMCs. CDR3 region: CASRKAAAYQETQYF. For the CDR3, the DNA is TGTGCCAGCAGAAAAGCTGCGGCGTACCAAGAGACCCAGTACTTC.